The 29 T cell receptor beta chains below come from one sample, sequenced in a study of blood T cells in healthy people across ages. It was with a sample-barcoded 5' primer and a J-beta primer mix that a second PCR of roughly 7 to 12 cycles was run. Using its own MiXCR run on the 5' RACE reads, TCRdb lists one record per CDR3 protein. The table lists hundreds of thousands of distinct CDR3 sequences, approximately 48% of them singletons. The specimen was blood. The receptor set was obtained from a man in his 60s in good health.

This clonotype appeared a few times. The chain employs TRBV7-2 and TRBJ2-3; D gene unclear. The V gene lost 2 bases and the J gene lost 3 bases, with 12 bases spanning the gap. Germline CDR1 reads SGHTA; CDR2 reads FQGNSA. The CDR3 totals 15 residues. In DNA form, the CDR3 reads TGTGCCAGCAGCTTATCATCAAGCATTACAGATACGCAGTATTTT. Translated, it gives CASSLSSSITDTQYF.

The rearrangement joins TRBV7-2 to TRBJ2-5; 11 nucleotides match TRBD2. CDR3 length: 16 residues. After removal of 1 base from V and 3 bases from J, the junction contained 4 bases not matched to a gene. CDR1 is SGHTA, CDR2 FQGNSA, per germline. The CDR3 sequence: CASSLEISGGEETQYF. For the CDR3, the DNA is TGTGCCAGCAGCTTAGAGATTAGCGGGGGGGAAGAGACCCAGTACTTC.

The chain employs TRBV4-3 and TRBJ2-3, with 8 bases lining up with TRBD2. The trim removed 3 bases at V and 4 bases at J, leaving 6 bases unmatched. This CDR3 comprises 15 residues. Germline CDR1 LGHNA, CDR2 YSLEER. This CDR3 is CASSHSGLAPDTQYF. The CDR3 DNA is TGCGCCAGCAGCCATTCCGGACTAGCTCCAGATACGCAGTATTTT.

This clonotype has a count of ten or more. The chain combines TRBV11-2 with TRBJ2-5; 8 positions agree with TRBD1. The CDR3 totals 17 residues. V was clipped by 2 bases and J by 2 bases; unmatched bases: 10. Germline V gene lookup returns CDR1 SGHAT and CDR2 FQNNGV. The CDR3 is CASSLILGTGKQETQYF. In DNA, the CDR3 is TGTGCCAGCAGCTTAATACTCGGGACAGGAAAGCAAGAGACCCAGTACTTC.

The gene calls are TRBV20-1 and TRBJ1-5; the D gene is possibly TRBD1 (5 bases). Per the germline V gene, CDR1 is DFQATT and CDR2 is SNEGSKA (reference sequence). With 4 bases removed from V and 1 base from J, the gap between germline ends came to 11 bases. The CDR3 covers 14 residues. The CDR3 DNA is TGCAGTGCTATTGGCGGGGCGAGCAATCAGCCCCAGCATTTT. Encoded protein: CSAIGGASNQPQHF.

This clonotype was observed a handful of times. The rearrangement links TRBV4-3 to TRBJ2-7; D unclear. V dropped 3 bases and J dropped 3 bases, with 9 bases sitting between them. The CDR3 spans 13 residues. Germline-derived CDR1 and CDR2 are LGHNA and YSLEER. This CDR3 reads CASSHAIDYEQYF. As DNA, the CDR3 is TGCGCCAGCAGCCATGCGATCGACTACGAGCAGTACTTC.

In its sample, this clonotype was seen a few times. Here the CDR3 reads CSVRTGTDGYTF. DNA of the CDR3: TGCAGCGTTCGGACAGGGACCGATGGCTACACCTTC. The genes are TRBV29-1 and TRBJ1-2; TRBD1 agrees at 8 bases. Per germline, CDR1 SQVTM and CDR2 ANQGSEA. V lost 5 bases and J lost 6; bases outside the gene matches: 5. The CDR3 runs to 12 residues.

The chain has TRBV3-1 and TRBJ2-7; 8 bases map to TRBD1. After removal of 4 bases from V and 9 bases from J, the junction contained 11 bases not matched to a gene. CDR1 is LGHDT, CDR2 YNNKEL, per germline (reference sequence). This CDR3 is built from 14 residues. The CDR3 reads CASSPKTGQGRQYF. CDR3 sequence (DNA): TGTGCCAGCAGCCCAAAAACCGGACAGGGACGGCAGTACTTC.

The chain combines TRBV6-1 with TRBJ2-5, with unresolved D. Germline V CDR1 and CDR2: MNHNS, SASEGT. Trimming left V 2 bases short and J 5 bases short, with 12 bases between. CDR3 length: 14 amino acids. For the CDR3, the DNA is TGTGCCAGCAGTGAAATGGGATTCGGGGAGACCCAGTACTTC. Its protein is CASSEMGFGETQYF.

This clonotype was seen more than once but under ten times. This sequence joins TRBV5-1 and TRBJ2-1, with D maybe TRBD2 (6 bases). Germline loops: CDR1 SGHRS, CDR2 YFSETQ. The CDR3 is made up of 16 amino acids. V dropped 5 bases and J dropped 0 bases, with 15 bases sitting between them. CDR3 loop: CASRGTAGSSYNEQFF. As DNA, the CDR3 is TGCGCCAGCAGGGGGACCGCCGGGAGCTCCTACAATGAGCAGTTCTTC. The full variable domain, completed using reference TRBV5-1 and TRBJ2-1, is KAGVTQTPRYLIKTRGQQVTLSCSPISGHRSVSWYQQTPGQGLQFLFEYFSETQRNKGNFPGRFSGRQFSNSRSEMNVSTLELGDSALYLCASRGTAGSSYNEQFFGPGTRLTVL.

V gene TRBV7-2 combines with J gene TRBJ2-7; D remains unclear. In germline, CDR1 is SGHTA, CDR2 FQGNSA. The CDR3 consists of 17 residues. V lost 3 bases, J lost 6 bases, and 24 bases lay in between. CDR3 DNA sequence: TGTGCCAGCAGCTTTCTCTCGGTCTCTACCCCCTCACGCGAGCAGTACTTC. This sequence encodes CASSFLSVSTPSREQYF.

The genes are TRBV7-2 and TRBJ2-1; TRBD2 matches at 8 bases. Germline lookup yields CDR1 SGHTA and CDR2 FQGNSA. The CDR3 has 15 amino acids. Trimming cost V 0 bases and J 8 bases; bases outside gene matches: 6. CDR3 DNA: TGTGCCAGCAGCTTAGCCCCGGGACTAGTATATGAGCAGTTCTTC. Translation: CASSLAPGLVYEQFF.

The V call is TRBV20-1, the J call TRBJ2-3, with D unresolved. Trimming cost V 3 bases and J 0 bases, with 10 bases left between them. In germline, CDR1 is DFQATT, CDR2 SNEGSKA (reference sequence). The length of the CDR3 is 14 residues. The CDR3 bases are TGCAGTGCTAGGTCTTACGACAGCACAGATACGCAGTATTTT. Encoded protein: CSARSYDSTDTQYF.

In this sample, this clonotype turned up a few times. The chain recombines TRBV4-1 with TRBJ2-7; D gene ambiguous. This CDR3 spans 17 amino acids. The V end was cut by 0 bases, the J end by 2 bases, with 17 bases between. Per germline, CDR1 MGHRA and CDR2 YSYEKL. The CDR3 sequence is CASSQDPFVAVAYEQYF. CDR3 bases: TGCGCCAGCAGCCAAGATCCGTTCGTCGCCGTAGCCTACGAGCAGTACTTC.

V usage is TRBV7-2 and J usage is TRBJ1-4, with 7 nucleotides matching TRBD1. Trimming took 3 bases from V and 0 from J; bases not matched to a gene: 4. Per the germline V gene, CDR1 is SGHTA and CDR2 is FQGNSA. The CDR3 extends over 16 amino acids. CDR3 DNA: TGTGCCAGCAGCTTGGACAGGCCAACAACTAATGAAAAACTGTTTTTT. Amino acids: CASSLDRPTTNEKLFF. Variable domain in full (rest from reference TRBV7-2 and TRBJ1-4): GAGVSQSPSNKVTEKGKDVELRCDPISGHTALYWYRQSLGQGLEFLIYFQGNSAPDKSGLPSDRFSAERTGGSVSTLTIQRTQQEDSAVYLCASSLDRPTTNEKLFFGSGTQLSVL.

The chain combines TRBV13 with TRBJ1-5, with D tentatively TRBD1 (5 bases). The CDR3 totals 13 residues. Deletions cut 1 base from V and 7 bases from J, with 8 bases between. Looked up from germline, CDR1 is PRHDT and CDR2 is FYEKMQ (reference sequence). The CDR3 DNA reads TGTGCCAGCAGCTTAGCAGGGCTGCAGCCCCAGCATTTT. Translating it yields CASSLAGLQPQHF.

This clonotype was detected ten times or more. V usage is TRBV29-1 and J usage is TRBJ2-5; a possible D gene is TRBD1 (6 bases). V shed 3 bases and J shed 3 bases, with 14 bases lying between them. From germline, CDR1 is SQVTM and CDR2 ANQGSEA. This CDR3 region has 14 residues. CDR3 DNA sequence: TGCAGCGTTGAGGAATGGACAGCTGAAGAGACCCAGTACTTC. Translating gives CSVEEWTAEETQYF.

This sequence joins TRBV24-1 and TRBJ1-5; TRBD1 is a possible D gene (5 bases). CDR1 is KGHDR, CDR2 SFDVKD, per germline. V was cut by 3 bases and J by 3 bases, with 11 bases left in between. This CDR3 has 15 amino acids. The CDR3 sequence: CATSDSGTDNQPQHF. The CDR3 DNA follows: TGTGCCACCAGTGATAGCGGGACGGACAATCAGCCCCAGCATTTT.

The V and J genes are TRBV2 and TRBJ2-1, with 14 bases identical to TRBD2. V shed 1 base, J shed 8 bases, and the junction held 7 bases outside the gene matches. Germline V gene data show CDR1 as SNHLY and CDR2 as FYNNEI. This CDR3 region has 17 residues. This chain's CDR3 is CASSEEGTSGGRDEQFF. The CDR3 DNA sequence: TGTGCCAGCAGTGAAGAGGGGACTAGCGGGGGCCGGGATGAGCAGTTCTTC.

In regard to this clonotype: An end of the junction differs from the germline gene, which may be a read error. The chain is built from TRBV9 and TRBJ1-5; the D gene is possibly TRBD1 (5 bases). This CDR3 comprises 15 residues. Per the germline V gene, CDR1 is SGDLS and CDR2 is YYNGEE. In DNA, the CDR3 is TGTGCCAACAGCGGCGGGACGACGGAAAATCAGCCCCAGCATTTT. This sequence encodes CANSGGTTENQPQHF. The variable domain in full, with the rest retrieved from reference TRBV9 and TRBJ1-5, is DSGVTQTPKHLITATGQRVTLRCSPRSGDLSVYWYQQSLDQGLQFLIQYYNGEERAKGNILERFSAQQFPDLHSELNLSSLELGDSALYFCANSGGTTENQPQHFGDGTRLSIL.

The rearrangement uses TRBV9 and TRBJ2-5; possibly TRBD1 for D (5 bases). V lost 0 bases, J lost 5 bases, and 14 bases lay in between. From germline, CDR1 is SGDLS and CDR2 YYNGEE. This CDR3 has 15 residues. DNA of the CDR3: TGTGCCAGCAGCGTAGAATGGGGCAAGGAGGAGACCCAGTACTTC. Translation gives CASSVEWGKEETQYF. Looking up the rest from reference TRBV9 and TRBJ2-5 gives the full variable domain: DSGVTQTPKHLITATGQRVTLRCSPRSGDLSVYWYQQSLDQGLQFLIQYYNGEERAKGNILERFSAQQFPDLHSELNLSSLELGDSALYFCASSVEWGKEETQYFGPGTRLLVL.

The chain is built from TRBV7-2 and TRBJ1-2; the D gene is possibly TRBD1 (5 bases). The CDR3 contains 16 residues. V was shortened by 5 bases and J by 8 bases, with 24 bases between the two germline ends. CDR1 SGHTA and CDR2 FQGNSA come from the germline V gene. The CDR3 is CASSREHITGFGGYTF. The CDR3 DNA reads TGTGCCAGCAGCCGGGAACATATAACAGGCTTCGGCGGCTACACCTTC. The complete variable domain, with remaining parts taken from reference TRBV7-2 and TRBJ1-2, reads GAGVSQSPSNKVTEKGKDVELRCDPISGHTALYWYRQSLGQGLEFLIYFQGNSAPDKSGLPSDRFSAERTGGSVSTLTIQRTQQEDSAVYLCASSREHITGFGGYTFGSGTRLTVV.

The rearrangement links TRBV7-9 to TRBJ2-5; unclear D gene. The CDR3 is 11 amino acids. The germline V and J ends were trimmed by 7 bases and 5 bases, with 8 bases remaining between them. The germline V gene encodes CDR1 SEHNR and CDR2 FQNEAQ (reference sequence). The chain's CDR3 is CASTLLETQYF. For the CDR3, the DNA is TGTGCCAGCACCCTTCTTGAGACCCAGTACTTC.

The V call is TRBV15, the J call TRBJ2-3; the D is unclear. This CDR3 contains 13 residues. Germline V gene data show CDR1 as LNHNV and CDR2 as YYDKDF (reference sequence). Between the trimmed V and J ends, which lost 5 bases and 6 bases, there was a span of 12 bases. Here the CDR3 reads CATSWYLGDTQYF. CDR3 nucleotides: TGTGCCACCAGCTGGTACTTGGGGGATACGCAGTATTTT.

Worth noting for this clonotype: One junction end disagrees with the germline gene, perhaps due to a read error. The J gene is TRBJ2-7, the V gene TRBV10-3; D is perhaps TRBD2 (5 bases). CDR1 and CDR2 (germline): ENHRY, SYGVKD. There are 13 residues in the CDR3. In DNA form, the CDR3 reads TGTACCATCAGTGAGGGTCAGGCCTACGAGCAGTACTTC. Translating it yields CTISEGQAYEQYF.

About this clonotype itself: A junction boundary mismatches the germline segment, possibly from a read error. The chain links TRBV7-2 to TRBJ2-3; 7 nucleotides agree with TRBD1. CDR1 SGHTA and CDR2 FQGNSA come from the germline V gene. This CDR3 comprises 16 residues. The CDR3 DNA reads as TGTGCCAACAGCTTAGTCGGACAGGCCAGCACAGATACGCAGTATTTT. It is translated as CANSLVGQASTDTQYF.

The chain employs TRBV7-2 and TRBJ1-1; TRBD1 agrees at 7 bases. The V gene end was trimmed by 7 bases and the J gene end by 5 bases; junction bases not matched to a gene: 10. This CDR3 has 14 amino acids. CDR1 is SGHTA, CDR2 FQGNSA, per germline. CDR3 protein: CASTQIQGVTEAFF. DNA for the CDR3: TGTGCCAGCACCCAGATCCAGGGGGTGACTGAAGCTTTCTTT. The entire variable domain, with the rest obtained from reference TRBV7-2 and TRBJ1-1, is as follows: GAGVSQSPSNKVTEKGKDVELRCDPISGHTALYWYRQSLGQGLEFLIYFQGNSAPDKSGLPSDRFSAERTGGSVSTLTIQRTQQEDSAVYLCASTQIQGVTEAFFGQGTRLTVV.

The chain joins TRBV7-6 to TRBJ2-3; 7 bases align to TRBD2. CDR1 and CDR2 (germline): SGHVS, FNYEAQ. The ends lost 5 bases at V and 4 bases at J; junction bases unmatched: 6. The CDR3 covers 14 residues. CDR3 nucleotide sequence: TGTGCCAGCAGCCCGACTAGCCCCCCAGATACGCAGTATTTT. It translates to CASSPTSPPDTQYF.

The chain is built from TRBV6-6 and TRBJ2-7; D not resolved. Per the germline V gene, CDR1 is MNHNY and CDR2 is SVGAGI (reference sequence). The V and J ends lost 4 bases and 6 bases respectively, with 10 bases between them. The CDR3 sequence is 12 residues long. The CDR3 spells CASSLSWGEQYF. In DNA form, the CDR3 reads TGTGCCAGCAGTTTATCTTGGGGCGAGCAGTACTTC.